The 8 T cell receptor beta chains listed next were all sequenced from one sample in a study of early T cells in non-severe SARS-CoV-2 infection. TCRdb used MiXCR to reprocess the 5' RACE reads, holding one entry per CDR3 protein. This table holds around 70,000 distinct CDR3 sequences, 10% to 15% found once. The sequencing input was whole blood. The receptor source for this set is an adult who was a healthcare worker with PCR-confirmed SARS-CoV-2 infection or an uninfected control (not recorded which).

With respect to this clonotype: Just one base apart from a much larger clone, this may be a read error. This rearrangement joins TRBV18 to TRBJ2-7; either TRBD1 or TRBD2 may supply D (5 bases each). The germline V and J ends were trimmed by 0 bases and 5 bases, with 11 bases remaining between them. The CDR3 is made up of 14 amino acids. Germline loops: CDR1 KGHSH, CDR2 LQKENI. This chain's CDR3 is CASSPPDSGNEQYF. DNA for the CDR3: TGTGCCAGCTCACCACCAGACAGCGGAAACGAGCAGTACTTC.

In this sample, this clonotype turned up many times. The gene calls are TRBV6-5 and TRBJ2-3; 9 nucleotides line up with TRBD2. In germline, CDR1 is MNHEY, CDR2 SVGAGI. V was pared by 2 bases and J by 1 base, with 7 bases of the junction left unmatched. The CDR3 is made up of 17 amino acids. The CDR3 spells CASSYAASGKGTDTQYF. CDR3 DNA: TGTGCCAGCAGTTACGCGGCTAGCGGGAAGGGCACAGATACGCAGTATTTT.

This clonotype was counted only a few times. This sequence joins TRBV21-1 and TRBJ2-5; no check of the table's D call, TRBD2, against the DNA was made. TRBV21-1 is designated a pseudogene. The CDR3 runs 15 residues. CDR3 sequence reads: CASSKGTSAQETQYF. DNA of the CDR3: TGTGCCAGCAGCAAAGGGACTAGCGCCCAAGAGACCCAGTACTTC.

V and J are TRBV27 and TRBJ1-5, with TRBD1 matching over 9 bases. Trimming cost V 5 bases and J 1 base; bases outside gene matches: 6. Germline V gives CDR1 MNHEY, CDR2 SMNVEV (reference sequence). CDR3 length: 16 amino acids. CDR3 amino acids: CASSLRQGVSNQPQHF. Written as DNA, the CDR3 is TGTGCCAGCAGTCTTAGACAGGGGGTAAGCAATCAGCCCCAGCATTTT.

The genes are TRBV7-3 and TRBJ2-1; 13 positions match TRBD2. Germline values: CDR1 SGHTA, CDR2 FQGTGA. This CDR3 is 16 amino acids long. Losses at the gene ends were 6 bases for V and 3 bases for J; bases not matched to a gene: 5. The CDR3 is CASRQGTSGVYNEQFF. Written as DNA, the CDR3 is TGTGCCAGCAGACAGGGGACTAGCGGGGTCTACAATGAGCAGTTCTTC.

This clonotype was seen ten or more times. This CDR3 is CASSVASTEGTEAFF. The DNA of the CDR3 is TGTGCCAGCAGCGTAGCCTCGACGGAGGGCACTGAAGCTTTCTTT. This chain joins TRBV9 and TRBJ1-1, with no clear D. Trimming pared 0 bases from V and 4 bases from J, leaving 13 bases between. Germline V CDR1 and CDR2: SGDLS, YYNGEE. The CDR3 has 15 amino acids.

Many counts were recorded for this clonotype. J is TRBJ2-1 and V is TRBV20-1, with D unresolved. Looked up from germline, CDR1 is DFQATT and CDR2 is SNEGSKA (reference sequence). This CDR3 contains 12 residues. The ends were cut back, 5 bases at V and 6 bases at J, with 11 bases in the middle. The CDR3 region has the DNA TGCAGTGCTGCCAAGGCAGTCAATGAGCAGTTCTTC. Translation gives CSAAKAVNEQFF.

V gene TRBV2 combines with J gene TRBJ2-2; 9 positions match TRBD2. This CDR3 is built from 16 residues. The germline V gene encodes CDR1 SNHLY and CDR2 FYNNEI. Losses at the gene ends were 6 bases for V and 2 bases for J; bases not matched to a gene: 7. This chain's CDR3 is CASSLMGLANTGELFF. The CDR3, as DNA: TGTGCCAGCAGCCTGATGGGACTAGCTAACACCGGGGAGCTGTTTTTT.